This T cell receptor beta chain was identified in a study of T-cell reconstitution after alpha-beta-depleted transplantation in children (dated by TCRdb to the mid-2010s). A note on the overall study: Using TCR repertoire profiling, the study followed T-cell immune reconstitution in a quantitative way in children after TCRalphabeta/CD19-depleted allogeneic hematopoietic cell transplantation.

From its cysteine to its phenylalanine, the CDR3 spans 14 amino acids. Just CDR3 DNA is preserved here, 42 bases in frame from base 1. Deletion took 6 bases off V and 0 bases off J, with a span of 8 bases between the germline ends. As encoded in the germline V gene, CDR1 is MGHRA while CDR2 is YSYEKL. Concerning this clonotype itself: Its specific antigen is unknown. The sample holds no much larger clone one base away, and base qualities are not on file.

The method behind the library was PCR. TCRdb records Illumina HiSeq 2500 as the sequencer. Molecular barcoding was employed in the preparation of TCR libraries, with unique molecular identifiers being used to normalize TCRbeta repertoire quantification. Using fastp trimming at Q25 and MiXCR clonotype assembly, TCRdb reanalyzed the public sequencing data and kept in-frame beta chains. Each entry merges the rows of one CDR3 protein and shows their most common DNA and genes. The sample data list about 230,000 distinct CDR3 sequences, and about 9.5% of these were observed just once. The top ten clones comprise over 5% of the sample.

The TCR comes from a human donor who donated a stem cell graft to a child with acute lymphoblastic leukemia. The material was PBMCs from the stem cell graft donor, obtained from the stem cell graft. This chain is built from TRBV4-1 and TRBJ1-4; a confident D gene designation cannot be given. The bases are TGCGCCAGCAGGGCCCCGGCAACTAATGAAAAACTGTTTTTT. Translated, it gives CASRAPATNEKLFF.